These T cell receptor beta chains were read from a single sample in a study of cytomegalovirus exposure and HLA in healthy donors. TCRdb keeps only in-frame clones here, not all; method: immunoSEQ multiplex PCR. This sample carries 140,000 or so clones, around 80% of them seen once, and the ten largest clones take roughly 2.9%. Input material: PBMCs. The receptor source for this set is a woman in her twenties or thirties in good health and CMV-seronegative. The CDR3 runs from the conserved cysteine through the conserved F or W. The D gene is left open where the match is weak. The listing skips clone size in some rows; elsewhere it reads once, few, many or a size class.

V: TRBV7-2
D: NA
J: TRBJ1-3
length: 16
size: NA
DNA: TGTGCCAGCAGCTTCGGGACTGCGGCCTCTGGAAACACCATATATTTT
CDR3: CASSFGTAASGNTIYF

V: TRBV5-5
D: TRBD1
J: TRBJ1-4
length: 15
size: NA
DNA: TGTGCCAGCAGCTTTACAGGGGAATTAAGGGAAAAACTGTTTTTT
CDR3: CASSFTGELREKLFF

V: TRBV18
D: NA
J: TRBJ2-1
length: 13
size: NA
DNA: TGTGCCAGCTCACCACCAGGGGTCAATGAGCAGTTCTTC
CDR3: CASSPPGVNEQFF

V: TRBV6-6
D: TRBD1
J: TRBJ1-5
length: 14
size: NA
DNA: TGTGCCAGCAGCGAGACAGGGGAAGCCCAGCCCCAGCATTTT
CDR3: CASSETGEAQPQHF

V: TRBV19
D: NA
J: TRBJ1-5
length: 15
size: NA
DNA: TGTGCCAGTAGTATAACCGGGACAAACTATCAGCCCCAGCATTTT
CDR3: CASSITGTNYQPQHF

V: TRBV19
D: NA
J: TRBJ1-5
length: 16
size: NA
DNA: TGTGCCAGTAGTATAGATCACGGACAGCCTTATCAGCCCCAGCATTTT
CDR3: CASSIDHGQPYQPQHF

V: TRBV7-6
D: TRBD2
J: TRBJ2-3
length: 15
size: NA
DNA: TGTGCCAGCAGCTCTAGCGGGACCGTGACAGATACGCAGTATTTT
CDR3: CASSSSGTVTDTQYF

V: TRBV7-2
D: TRBD1
J: TRBJ2-1
length: 17
size: NA
DNA: TGTGCCAGCAGCTTAGCGTTTGGGACAGGGCAAGGTAATGAGCAGTTCTTC
CDR3: CASSLAFGTGQGNEQFF

V: TRBV27
D: NA
J: TRBJ1-1
length: 15
size: NA
DNA: TGTGCCAGCAGTTCCCTCGGAGCATTTGGCACTGAAGCTTTCTTT
CDR3: CASSSLGAFGTEAFF

V: TRBV10-3
D: TRBD1
J: TRBJ2-6
length: 14
size: NA
DNA: TGTGCCATCAGAGGGGACAGGGGGGCCAACGTCCTGACTTTC
CDR3: CAIRGDRGANVLTF

V: TRBV2
D: NA
J: TRBJ2-5
length: 15
size: NA
DNA: TGTGCCAGCAGTGATGGTACCACCCGGGAGGAGACCCAGTACTTC
CDR3: CASSDGTTREETQYF

V: TRBV5-6
D: TRBD1
J: TRBJ1-1
length: 15
size: NA
DNA: TGTGCCAGCAGCTTGGGACAGGGGGGTAGGACTGAAGCTTTCTTT
CDR3: CASSLGQGGRTEAFF

V: TRBV7-2
D: TRBD2
J: TRBJ2-7
length: 17
size: NA
DNA: TGTGCCAGCAGCCCTAGGGGCGGAGCGGGGGCTCCCTACGAGCAGTACTTC
CDR3: CASSPRGGAGAPYEQYF

V: TRBV27
D: TRBD2
J: TRBJ2-5
length: 14
size: NA
DNA: TGTGCCAGCAGTTCCCAGCGGGAGCAAGAGACCCAGTACTTC
CDR3: CASSSQREQETQYF

V: TRBV18
D: TRBD1
J: TRBJ1-1
length: 16
size: NA
DNA: TGTGCCAGCTCAACTAGAGGACAGGCCTTGAACACTGAAGCTTTCTTT
CDR3: CASSTRGQALNTEAFF

V: TRBV7-8
D: TRBD2
J: TRBJ2-7
length: 13
size: NA
DNA: TGTGCCAGCAGCTCCATGAGCGGGAACGAGCAGTACTTC
CDR3: CASSSMSGNEQYF

V: TRBV7-9
D: TRBD1
J: TRBJ2-7
length: 14
size: NA
DNA: TGTGCCAGCAGCTCGACAGGGGGACCCTACGAGCAGTACTTC
CDR3: CASSSTGGPYEQYF

V: TRBV4-3
D: TRBD2
J: TRBJ2-3
length: 15
size: few
DNA: TGCGCCGTCCCCGGGACTAGCGGGGACACAGATACGCAGTATTTT
CDR3: CAVPGTSGDTDTQYF

V: TRBV7-8
D: NA
J: TRBJ1-5
length: 12
size: NA
DNA: TGTGCCAGCAGCTTTCGGGGGCAGCCCCAGCATTTT
CDR3: CASSFRGQPQHF

V: TRBV9
D: NA
J: TRBJ2-2
length: 17
size: once
DNA: TGTGCCAGCAGCGTAGGGGTGGGCAGGGCCGGCTCCGGGGAGCTGTTTTTT
CDR3: CASSVGVGRAGSGELFF

V: TRBV30
D: NA
J: TRBJ2-7
length: 12
size: NA
DNA: TGTGCCTGGAGTACTAGTAGCGTCGAGCAGTACTTC
CDR3: CAWSTSSVEQYF

V: TRBV28
D: NA
J: TRBJ2-7
length: 13
size: NA
DNA: TGTGCCAGCAGTTCAACAGGGAATTACGAGCAGTACTTC
CDR3: CASSSTGNYEQYF

V: TRBV28
D: NA
J: TRBJ2-7
length: 13
size: NA
DNA: TGTGCCAGCAGTTCTACAGTGTTCTACGAGCAGTACTTC
CDR3: CASSSTVFYEQYF

V: TRBV6-1
D: NA
J: TRBJ2-4
length: 17
size: NA
DNA: TGTGCCAGCAGTGAAGCTGGGGCGGGATCAGCCAAAAACATTCAGTACTTC
CDR3: CASSEAGAGSAKNIQYF

V: TRBV7-8
D: NA
J: TRBJ2-2
length: 17
size: NA
DNA: TGTGCCAGCAGCCCCAGCCCCGGGCGGGAAAGCACCGGGGAGCTGTTTTTT
CDR3: CASSPSPGRESTGELFF

V: TRBV6-4
D: TRBD2
J: TRBJ2-1
length: 15
size: NA
DNA: TGTGCCAGCAGTGACTCGCTAGCGGGGGACGCGGAGCAGTTCTTC
CDR3: CASSDSLAGDAEQFF

V: TRBV7-9
D: NA
J: TRBJ1-4
length: 15
size: NA
DNA: TGTGCCAGCAGACCGACAGTTTTCTCTAATGAAAAACTGTTTTTT
CDR3: CASRPTVFSNEKLFF

V: TRBV11-2
D: TRBD2
J: TRBJ2-7
length: 15
size: NA
DNA: TGTGCCAGCAGCCGCGGACTAGCGGGGGGAAGGGAGCAGTACTTC
CDR3: CASSRGLAGGREQYF

V: TRBV7-3
D: TRBD1
J: TRBJ2-7
length: 16
size: NA
DNA: TGTGCCAGCAGCTCGAGCGCCGGGACAGGGGTCGGCGAGCAGTACTTC
CDR3: CASSSSAGTGVGEQYF

V: TRBV11-2
D: NA
J: TRBJ1-2
length: 14
size: NA
DNA: TGTGCCAGCAGCTTAGGGGGGGGGTTTTATGGCTACACCTTC
CDR3: CASSLGGGFYGYTF

V: TRBV20-1
D: NA
J: TRBJ1-1
length: 11
size: NA
DNA: TGCAGTGCTAGTCCGGGCACTGAAGCTTTCTTT
CDR3: CSASPGTEAFF

V: TRBV2
D: TRBD1
J: TRBJ2-7
length: 13
size: NA
DNA: TGTGCCAACGGACGGGACAGGGGCGGCGAGCAGTACTTC
CDR3: CANGRDRGGEQYF

V: TRBV19
D: TRBD1
J: TRBJ2-2
length: 16
size: NA
DNA: TGTGCCAGTAGTCTCCAGACAGGGTCGAACACCGGGGAGCTGTTTTTT
CDR3: CASSLQTGSNTGELFF

V: TRBV19
D: TRBD1
J: TRBJ1-4
length: 15
size: NA
DNA: TGTGCCAGTAGTACCCGACAGGGTTGGGGCGAAAAACTGTTTTTT
CDR3: CASSTRQGWGEKLFF

V: TRBV7-2
D: NA
J: TRBJ1-6
length: 15
size: NA
DNA: TGTGCCAGCAGCCCGGGGCGGGGCCCGGGCGGGCCCCTCCACTTT
CDR3: CASSPGRGPGGPLHF

V: TRBV7-6
D: TRBD2
J: TRBJ2-7
length: 15
size: NA
DNA: TGTGCCAGCAGCGAGACTAGCGGGGGGCCACTCCGGCAGTACTTC
CDR3: CASSETSGGPLRQYF

V: TRBV19
D: NA
J: TRBJ1-1
length: 14
size: NA
DNA: TGTGCCAGTAGTACACAGGGTGCGAACACTGAAGCTTTCTTT
CDR3: CASSTQGANTEAFF

V: TRBV6-6
D: NA
J: TRBJ1-5
length: 13
size: NA
DNA: TGTGCCAGCAGTCCTGGGGGGGGACAGCCCCAGCATTTT
CDR3: CASSPGGGQPQHF

V: TRBV30
D: TRBD1
J: TRBJ2-2
length: 15
size: NA
DNA: TGTGCCTGGAGTCACGGACAGGGGAACACCGGGGAGCTGTTTTTT
CDR3: CAWSHGQGNTGELFF

V: TRBV29-1
D: NA
J: TRBJ2-7
length: 12
size: NA
DNA: TGCAGCGTTATAACAGGTACCTACGAGCAGTACTTC
CDR3: CSVITGTYEQYF

V: TRBV5-1
D: NA
J: TRBJ2-1
length: 15
size: NA
DNA: TGCGCCAGCAGCCAGGGAGGCATCTCCTACAATGAGCAGTTCTTC
CDR3: CASSQGGISYNEQFF

V: TRBV6-6
D: NA
J: TRBJ1-1
length: 13
size: NA
DNA: TGTGCCAGCAACAACGGAGGGTCCACTGAAGCTTTCTTT
CDR3: CASNNGGSTEAFF

V: TRBV5-1
D: TRBD1
J: TRBJ2-7
length: 13
size: many
DNA: TGCGCCAGCAGCTGGGACAGGGCCGCCGAGCAGTACTTC
CDR3: CASSWDRAAEQYF

V: TRBV4-1
D: NA
J: TRBJ2-7
length: 14
size: NA
DNA: TGCGCCAGCAGCCAAGATACCGGAGACTACGAGCAGTACTTC
CDR3: CASSQDTGDYEQYF

V: TRBV18
D: TRBD1
J: TRBJ2-1
length: 14
size: NA
DNA: TGTGCCAGCTCACGGGACAGGGGTTACAATGAGCAGTTCTTC
CDR3: CASSRDRGYNEQFF

V: TRBV27
D: NA
J: TRBJ1-2
length: 14
size: NA
DNA: TGTGCCAGCAGTTTCATGGGGGCTGGCTATGGCTACACCTTC
CDR3: CASSFMGAGYGYTF

V: TRBV7-3
D: NA
J: TRBJ1-2
length: 14
size: NA
DNA: TGTGCCAGCAGCCCAGCGGGGGGCTTCAATGGCTACACCTTC
CDR3: CASSPAGGFNGYTF

V: TRBV10-1
D: TRBD2
J: TRBJ2-1
length: 16
size: few
DNA: TGCGCCAGCAGTGAGACAACTAGCGGGGGTATCGATGAGCAGTTCTTC
CDR3: CASSETTSGGIDEQFF

V: TRBV7-2
D: TRBD1
J: TRBJ1-1
length: 15
size: once
DNA: TGTGCCAGCAGCTCTCAGGGGGCAGGGTATACTGAAGCTTTCTTT
CDR3: CASSSQGAGYTEAFF

V: TRBV29-1
D: NA
J: TRBJ2-2
length: 13
size: few
DNA: TGCAGCGTTTACAGAACGAACACCGGGGAGCTGTTTTTT
CDR3: CSVYRTNTGELFF

V: TRBV7-2
D: NA
J: TRBJ2-1
length: 15
size: NA
DNA: TGTGCCAGCAGCTTACGGCGGGGAGACGCCAATGAGCAGTTCTTC
CDR3: CASSLRRGDANEQFF

V: TRBV10-1
D: TRBD2
J: TRBJ2-1
length: 14
size: NA
DNA: TGCGCCAGCAGTTCACGGGAGGGGGTGAATGAGCAGTTCTTC
CDR3: CASSSREGVNEQFF

V: TRBV5-1
D: TRBD1
J: TRBJ2-7
length: 14
size: NA
DNA: TGCGCCAGCAGCTTCGACAGGGTAGTCGACGAGCAGTACTTC
CDR3: CASSFDRVVDEQYF

V: TRBV19
D: NA
J: TRBJ1-5
length: 16
size: NA
DNA: TGTGCCAGTAGTATGTTTTCCAGAAATAGCAATCAGCCCCAGCATTTT
CDR3: CASSMFSRNSNQPQHF